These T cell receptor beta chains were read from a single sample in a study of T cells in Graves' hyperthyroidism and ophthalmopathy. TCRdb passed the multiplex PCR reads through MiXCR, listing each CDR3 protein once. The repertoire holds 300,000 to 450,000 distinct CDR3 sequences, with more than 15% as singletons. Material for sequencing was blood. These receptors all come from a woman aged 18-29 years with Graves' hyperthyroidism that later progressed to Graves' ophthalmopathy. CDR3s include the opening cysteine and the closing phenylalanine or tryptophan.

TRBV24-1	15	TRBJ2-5	CATSDFTGPQETQYF
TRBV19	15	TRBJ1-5	CAGSPSGYSNQPQHF
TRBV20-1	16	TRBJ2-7	CSARDPTSGRDYEQYF
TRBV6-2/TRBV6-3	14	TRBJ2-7	CASSSGGQGDEQYF
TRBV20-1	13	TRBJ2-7	CSAPTGGSYEQYF
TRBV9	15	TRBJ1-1	CASSVGDRENTEAFF
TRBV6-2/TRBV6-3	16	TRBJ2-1	CASSIPQGVDYNEQFF
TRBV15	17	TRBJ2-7	CATSRGTAGFYGGEQYF
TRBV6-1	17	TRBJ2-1	CASSRLAVESSYNEQFF
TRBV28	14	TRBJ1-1	CASSLREPGTEAFF
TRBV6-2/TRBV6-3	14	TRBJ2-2	CASKGGRATGKLFF
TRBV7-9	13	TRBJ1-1	CASSLYENTEAFF
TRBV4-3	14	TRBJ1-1	CASSQVLGNTEAFF
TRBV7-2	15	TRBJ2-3	CASVGLAPPTDTQYF
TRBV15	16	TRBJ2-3	CATSRRSLGSTDTQYF
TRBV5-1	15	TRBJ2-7	CASSLDPRGPHEQYF
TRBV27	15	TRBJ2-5	CASSLTGREGETQYF
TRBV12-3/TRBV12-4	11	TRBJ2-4	CASSTGAAQYF
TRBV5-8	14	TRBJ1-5	CASSGQNSNQPQHF
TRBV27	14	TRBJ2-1	CASSLWPTDRGQFF
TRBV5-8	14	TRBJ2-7	CASCILHVRVEQYF
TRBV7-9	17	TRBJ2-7	CASSARLGTSGAYEQYF
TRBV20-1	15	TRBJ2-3	CSADLAGTPRYTQYF
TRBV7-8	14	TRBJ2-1	CASSLMDGYNEQFF
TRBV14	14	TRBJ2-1	CASSQYTAGDEQFF
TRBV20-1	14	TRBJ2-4	CSARDSGTENIQYF
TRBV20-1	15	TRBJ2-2	CSARDGREGPGELFF
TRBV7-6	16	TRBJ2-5	CASSRSGRGPQETQYF
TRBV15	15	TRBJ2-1	CATSRDPNPYNEQFF
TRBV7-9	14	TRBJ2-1	CASSPVSSYNEQFF
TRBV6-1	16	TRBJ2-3	CASTQRDTSYTDTQYF
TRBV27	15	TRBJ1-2	CASSSPLSGDYGYTF
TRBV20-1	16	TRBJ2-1	CSARGSGTGASNEQFF
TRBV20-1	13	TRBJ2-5	CSAVDRAGETQYF
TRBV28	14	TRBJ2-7	CASSLIAGGYEQYF
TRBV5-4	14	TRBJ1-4	CASSSDRGDEKLFF
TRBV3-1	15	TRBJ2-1	CASSPALAGSGEQFF
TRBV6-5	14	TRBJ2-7	CASSSAGFSYEQYF
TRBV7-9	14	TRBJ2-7	CAGRPGQSSYEQYF
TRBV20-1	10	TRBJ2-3	CSGSTDTQYF
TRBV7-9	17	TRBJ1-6	CASSLSGLQGGNSPLHF
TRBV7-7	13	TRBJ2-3	CASSYRGGDTQYF
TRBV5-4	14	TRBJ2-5	CASSARTSLETQYF
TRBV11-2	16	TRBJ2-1	CASSLGQGLANNEQFF
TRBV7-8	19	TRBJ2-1	CASSPPRWVGGRSVNEQFF
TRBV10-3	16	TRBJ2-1	CAISESSGSTYNEQFF
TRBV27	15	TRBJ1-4	CASSSYPATNEKLFF
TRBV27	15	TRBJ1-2	CASSWTGGAGYGYTF
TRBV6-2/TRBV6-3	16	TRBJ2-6	CASSYWESSGANVLTF
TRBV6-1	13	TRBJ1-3	CASRGQSVDTIYF
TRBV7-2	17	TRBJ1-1	CASSLDRAGGSPSEAFF
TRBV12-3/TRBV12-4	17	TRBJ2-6	CASRGRDRVSGANVLTF
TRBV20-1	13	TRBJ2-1	CSAQKPTYNEQFF
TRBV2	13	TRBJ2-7	CASGVGTAYEQYF
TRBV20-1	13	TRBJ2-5	CSARSPAAETQYF